This is a list of T cell receptor beta chains from one sample in a study of blood T cell repertoires in COVID-19. Profiled with immunoSEQ multiplex PCR; TCRdb holds only in-frame clones, not every one. This table has roughly 350,000 clones, around 87% appearing once. Source material: peripheral blood. These receptors were collected from a woman between 45 and 60 years old with active or convalescent COVID-19. CDR3s include the opening cysteine and the closing phenylalanine or tryptophan. Fields, in order: D gene, J gene, clone size, V gene, CDR3 DNA, CDR3 protein. A D gene is named only where the DNA matches it firmly. Clone size is given for some rows only: seen once, a few or many times, or a class if the clone is expanded.

>TRBD1|TRBJ2-7|once|TRBV28
TGTGCCAGCAGTTTATTTAGGGACAGGTACTACGAGCAGTACTTC
CASSLFRDRYYEQYF
>TRBD1|TRBJ2-2|once|TRBV5-4
TGTGCCAGCAGCACACAGGGGGCGGCCGGGGAGCTGTTTTTT
CASSTQGAAGELFF
>-|TRBJ1-2|-|TRBV10-3
TGTGCCATCAGTGAGGGGGGGAGGGATCGCTACACCTTC
CAISEGGRDRYTF
>-|TRBJ1-3|-|TRBV11-2
TGTGCCAGCAGCTTAGATCTAGGTCGCTCTGGAAACACCATATATTTT
CASSLDLGRSGNTIYF
>TRBD2|TRBJ2-7|-|TRBV11-2
TGTGCCAGCAGCTCTCGATTAGCGGGAGGTATAGTGCAGTACTTC
CASSSRLAGGIVQYF
>-|TRBJ2-7|-|TRBV4-2
TGTGCCAGCAGCCAAATAGGAGGAAACGAGCAGTACTTC
CASSQIGGNEQYF
>-|TRBJ2-7|-|TRBV3-1/TRBV3-2
TGTGCCAGCAGCCAAGAGTTTCTGCGACAGAAGCAGTACTTC
CASSQEFLRQKQYF
>-|TRBJ2-1|-|TRBV7-2
TGTGCCAGCAGCGTTGGGCAGTACAATGAGCAGTTCTTC
CASSVGQYNEQFF
>TRBD1|TRBJ2-2|once|TRBV3-1/TRBV3-2
TGTGCCAGCAGCCCCTTGAAATCAGGGGGCGCGGGCACCGGGGAGCTGTTTTTT
CASSPLKSGGAGTGELFF
>TRBD1|TRBJ1-1|-|TRBV4-1
TGCGCCAGCAGCCAATCGACAGGGGCAGGGACTGAAGCTTTCTTT
CASSQSTGAGTEAFF
>TRBD1|TRBJ1-5|-|TRBV19
TGTGCCAGTAGTAACGGAGGGGGCGATCAGCCCCAGCATTTT
CASSNGGGDQPQHF
>-|TRBJ1-6|few|TRBV5-5
TGTGCCAGCAGCCAAAGCCGCGGGGGCCAGCCAACCCATAATTCACCCCTCCACTTT
CASSQSRGGQPTHNSPLHF
>-|TRBJ1-1|-|TRBV7-8
TGTGCCAGCAGCCCGACAGTGGCAGTGTCCATTGACACTGAAGCTTTCTTT
CASSPTVAVSIDTEAFF
>TRBD2|TRBJ2-5|-|TRBV7-2
TGTGCCAGCAGCTTCGCTAGCGGGACCCAAGAGACCCAGTACTTC
CASSFASGTQETQYF
>-|TRBJ1-1|once|TRBV2
TGTGCCAGCAAAGAGACAGCGAACACTGAAGCTTTCTTT
CASKETANTEAFF
>TRBD1|TRBJ2-3|-|TRBV19
TGTGCCAGTAGCCCAGGGGGCTCGGTTACAGATACGCAGTATTTT
CASSPGGSVTDTQYF
>TRBD1|TRBJ1-2|-|TRBV5-5
TGTGCCAGCAGCCGTCTACAGGGGCAAGGCTATGGCTACACCTTC
CASSRLQGQGYGYTF
>-|TRBJ2-1|-|TRBV7-2
TGTGCCAGCAGCGTCCCAGCCTACAATGAGCAGTTCTTC
CASSVPAYNEQFF
>-|TRBJ2-7|-|TRBV6-5
TGTGCCAGCAGTTCCTTGACACTTTCCTACGAGCAGTACTTC
CASSSLTLSYEQYF
>TRBD1|TRBJ1-6|-|TRBV12-3/TRBV12-4
TGTGCCAGCAGTATTCGACAGGGATCACCCCTCCACTTT
CASSIRQGSPLHF
>TRBD2|TRBJ2-2|-|TRBV3-1/TRBV3-2
TGTGCCAGCAGCCAGAAGTGGGGGGGCACCGGGGAGCTGTTTTTT
CASSQKWGGTGELFF
>-|TRBJ1-2|-|TRBV6-2/TRBV6-3
TGTGCCAGCAGCCGCGGACTAAATGGCTACACCTTC
CASSRGLNGYTF
>TRBD2|TRBJ2-2|-|TRBV6-2/TRBV6-3
TGTGCCAGCAGTTACTGGACTAGCGGGAGGAATCAGACCGGGGAGCTGTTTTTT
CASSYWTSGRNQTGELFF
>TRBD1|TRBJ1-1|-|TRBV28
TGTGCCAGCAGTTTTCCCGGGACAGGGAACACTGAAGCTTTCTTT
CASSFPGTGNTEAFF
>-|TRBJ2-7|-|TRBV19
TGTGCCAGTAGTATCGGCAGGGGCTACGAGCAGTACTTC
CASSIGRGYEQYF
>TRBD1|TRBJ1-1|-|TRBV18
TGTGCCAGCTCACAGGGACAGATGAACACTGAAGCTTTCTTT
CASSQGQMNTEAFF
>-|TRBJ1-4|-|TRBV4-1
TGCGCCAGCAGCCAACACAGGGTCACTAATGAAAAACTGTTTTTT
CASSQHRVTNEKLFF
>-|TRBJ2-7|-|TRBV27
TGTGCCAGCAGTTCCCCCGGACTGTCCTCCTACGAGCAGTACTTC
CASSSPGLSSYEQYF
>TRBD2|TRBJ2-7|-|TRBV6-5
TGTGCCAGCAGTTATGGGACTAGCGCATACGAGCAGTACTTC
CASSYGTSAYEQYF
>-|TRBJ1-1|-|TRBV28
TGTGCCAGCTGGTGGGGGCCAATTGAAGCTTTCTTT
CASWWGPIEAFF
>-|TRBJ2-6|-|TRBV18
TGTGCCAGCTCACCACGAAGCCCTGGGGCCAACGTCCTGACTTTC
CASSPRSPGANVLTF
>-|TRBJ2-1|-|TRBV15
TGTGCCACCAGCAGAGCTCTAGCTGACAATGAGCAGTTCTTC
CATSRALADNEQFF
>-|TRBJ1-6|-|TRBV11-2
TGTGCCAGCAGCTCAGGGGTCCCACCCCTCCACTTT
CASSSGVPPLHF
>-|TRBJ1-5|once|TRBV19
TGTGCCAGTAGTAACCCACCTTCCGGTTACAATCAGCCCCAGCATTTT
CASSNPPSGYNQPQHF
>-|TRBJ2-7|-|TRBV28
TGTGCCAGCTCACCGGGTCCCGGCCGATACGAGCAGTACTTC
CASSPGPGRYEQYF
>-|TRBJ1-4|-|TRBV10-3
TGTGCCATCAGTGAGGACAGTTACCTCCAAAAACTGTTTTTT
CAISEDSYLQKLFF
>TRBD2|TRBJ2-3|-|TRBV4-2
TGTGCCAGCAGCCAAAGGGAAGTTCTAGCGGGGACAGATACGCAGTATTTT
CASSQREVLAGTDTQYF
>TRBD1|TRBJ1-4|-|TRBV7-6
TGTGCCAGCAGCCAGAACACAGGGGTCAATGAAAAACTGTTTTTT
CASSQNTGVNEKLFF
>-|TRBJ2-2|-|TRBV2
TGTGCCAGCAGTGTACGCAGGGTTGAGAACACCGGGGAGCTGTTTTTT
CASSVRRVENTGELFF
>-|TRBJ2-2|-|TRBV2
TGTGCCAGCAAGGGACAAACGAACACCGGGGAGCTGTTTTTT
CASKGQTNTGELFF
>-|TRBJ1-1|-|TRBV7-7
TGTGCTAGCAGCTCGATTAGACGACAGGAGGCTATGTTTGACACTGAAGCTTTCTTT
CASSSIRRQEAMFDTEAFF
>TRBD2|TRBJ2-7|-|TRBV20-1
TGCAGTGCTAGTAGCGGGGACTCCTACGAGCAGTACTTC
CSASSGDSYEQYF
>TRBD1|TRBJ1-1|-|TRBV18
TGTGCCAGCTCAGACAGGACAGGGAAGTTGAGCACTGAAGCTTTCTTT
CASSDRTGKLSTEAFF
>-|TRBJ1-2|-|TRBV12-3/TRBV12-4
TGTGCCAGCAGTTTCAGGGACTCCCGGGGCTACACCTTC
CASSFRDSRGYTF
>-|TRBJ1-1|-|TRBV27
TGTGCCACCTCAAATCCCGGACAGAACACTGAAGCTTTCTTT
CATSNPGQNTEAFF
>-|TRBJ1-1|-|TRBV28
TGTGCCAGCAGCTTGCCTCAGGGATTCGATTATGAAGCTTTCTTT
CASSLPQGFDYEAFF
>-|TRBJ1-1|-|TRBV4-1
TGCGCCAGCAGCCAAGTTTCGCCACCGAGGAACACTGAAGCTTTCTTT
CASSQVSPPRNTEAFF
>-|TRBJ1-2|-|TRBV6-2/TRBV6-3
TGTGCCAGCAGTAATCAGGGGTATGGCTACACCTTC
CASSNQGYGYTF
>-|TRBJ1-4|-|TRBV5-1
TGCGCCAGCAGCTTGGGACAGAGGCAAGAAAAACTGTTTTTT
CASSLGQRQEKLFF
>TRBD1|TRBJ1-4|-|TRBV6-2/TRBV6-3
TGTGCCAGCAGTCTTCTCCGGGACAGGGATGCAACTAATGAAAAACTGTTTTTT
CASSLLRDRDATNEKLFF
>TRBD2|TRBJ2-1|-|TRBV28
TGTGCCAGCAGTTCCGGGACTAGCGGGGGAAATGAGCAGTTCTTC
CASSSGTSGGNEQFF
>-|TRBJ1-4|-|TRBV5-8
TGTGCCAGCAGACCGCGGGGGGCTGATGAAAAACTGTTTTTT
CASRPRGADEKLFF